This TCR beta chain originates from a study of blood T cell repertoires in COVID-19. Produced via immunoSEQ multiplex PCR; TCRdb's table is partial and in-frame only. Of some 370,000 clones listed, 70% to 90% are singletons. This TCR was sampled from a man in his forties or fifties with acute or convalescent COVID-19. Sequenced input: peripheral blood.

As DNA, the CDR3 is TGTGCCAGCATCGCTCAGGGGACCCAGTATCAGCCCCAGCATTTT. Its protein is CASIAQGTQYQPQHF. V gene TRBV28 combines with J gene TRBJ1-5; maybe TRBD1 (6 bases). V lost 7 bases and J lost 5, with 18 bases in between. Germline V gene sequence: CDR1 MDHEN, CDR2 SYDVKM. The CDR3 consists of 15 residues.